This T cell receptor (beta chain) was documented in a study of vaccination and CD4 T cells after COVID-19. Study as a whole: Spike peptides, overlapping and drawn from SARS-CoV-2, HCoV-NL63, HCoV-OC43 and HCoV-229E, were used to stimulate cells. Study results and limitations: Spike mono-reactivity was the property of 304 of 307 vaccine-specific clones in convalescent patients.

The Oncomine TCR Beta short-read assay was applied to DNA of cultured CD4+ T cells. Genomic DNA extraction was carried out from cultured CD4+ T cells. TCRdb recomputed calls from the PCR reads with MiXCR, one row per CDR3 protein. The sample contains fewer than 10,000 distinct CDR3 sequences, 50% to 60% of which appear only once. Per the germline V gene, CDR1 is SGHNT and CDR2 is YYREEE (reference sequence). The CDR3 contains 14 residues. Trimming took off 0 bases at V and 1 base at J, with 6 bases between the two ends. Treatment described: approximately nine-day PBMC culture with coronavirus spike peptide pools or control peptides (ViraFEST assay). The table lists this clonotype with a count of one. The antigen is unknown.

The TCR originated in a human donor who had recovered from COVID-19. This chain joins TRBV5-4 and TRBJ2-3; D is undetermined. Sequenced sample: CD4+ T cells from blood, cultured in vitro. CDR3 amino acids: CASSLGDRTDTQYF. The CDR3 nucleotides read TGTGCCAGCAGCTTGGGTGATCGCACAGATACGCAGTATTTT. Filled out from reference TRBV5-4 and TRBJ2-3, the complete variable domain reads ETGVTQSPTHLIKTRGQQVTLRCSSQSGHNTVSWYQQALGQGPQFIFQYYREEENGRGNFPPRFSGLQFPNYSSELNVNALELDDSALYLCASSLGDRTDTQYFGPGTRLTVL.